The rows below give T cell receptor beta chains drawn from one sample of a study of OX40 agonist ivuxolimab in advanced cancers. The table came from immunoSEQ multiplex PCR; TCRdb's copy has only in-frame clones and leaves some out. The data show more than 80,000 clones, about 90% seen once. The source material was CD4+ or CD8+ T cells sorted from blood, sampled in a trial of the OX40 agonist ivuxolimab. Receptors were obtained from an adult with an advanced solid tumor such as melanoma, head and neck, liver or kidney cancer. CDR3s include the opening cysteine and the closing phenylalanine or tryptophan. The order of the fields is J gene, V gene, CDR3 length, CDR3 protein.

>TRBJ2-1|TRBV25-1|15
CASSETGGGYNEQFF
>TRBJ2-3|TRBV6-5|15
CASSYSASDTDTQYF
>TRBJ2-7|TRBV11-2|15
CASSFGPITSYEQYF
>TRBJ2-5|TRBV5-8|17
CASSSLDLAGGRETQYF
>TRBJ2-3|TRBV5-1|17
CASSLNPSGTGGDTQYF
>TRBJ2-7|TRBV4-1|17
CASSQDPVQGVSYEQYF
>TRBJ2-7|TRBV5-5|15
CASSLGPGITYEQYF
>TRBJ1-1|TRBV7-2|14
CASSLFGMNTEAFF
>TRBJ2-7|TRBV20-1|10
CSASWGEQYF
>TRBJ1-1|TRBV18|16
CASVPGQGAGSTEAFF
>TRBJ1-6|TRBV6-1|13
CASEGGNNSPLHF
>TRBJ1-4|TRBV30|15
CAWSAQGGANEKLFF
>TRBJ2-7|TRBV27|15
CASAKTSGRWNEQYF
>TRBJ2-1|TRBV7-3|16
CASSRTGTGVYNEQFF
>TRBJ2-1|TRBV4-2|17
CASSLEQLAGHYNEQFF
>TRBJ2-2|TRBV19|15
CASSIQGADTGELFF
>TRBJ2-1|TRBV2|15
CATSLKREGGNEQFF
>TRBJ2-3|TRBV9|16
CASSVGRRASTDTQYF
>TRBJ2-4|TRBV10-3|13
CAISPEAQNIQYF
>TRBJ2-5|TRBV7-8|14
CASSFLGVRETQYF
>TRBJ2-7|TRBV18|14
CASSPRRDSYEQYF
>TRBJ2-7|TRBV27|9
CARPYEQYF
>TRBJ2-1|TRBV5-1|16
CASSHGLAEIGNEQFF
>TRBJ1-1|TRBV5-1|11
CASSGATEAFF
>TRBJ2-3|TRBV5-4|13
CASGQTSTDTQYF
>TRBJ2-5|TRBV2|14
CASNDRARGETQYF
>TRBJ2-3|TRBV28|14
CAISRGSMADTQYF
>TRBJ2-5|TRBV7-9|15
CASSHIQGATETQYF
>TRBJ2-7|TRBV7-2|15
CASSPRTVSSYEQYF
>TRBJ2-2|TRBV6-1|16
CASSERDTANTGELFF
>TRBJ2-1|TRBV19|14
CASKGLAGVGEQFF
>TRBJ2-5|TRBV5-1|16
CASSFRAGQATETQYF
>TRBJ1-4|TRBV28|13
CASSPDRDEKLFF
>TRBJ2-2|TRBV5-5|13
CASIRSNTGELFF
>TRBJ2-7|TRBV6-5|14
CASSSGQGAYEQYF
>TRBJ2-1|TRBV6-5|15
CASSPAGTTDNEQFF
>TRBJ1-5|TRBV7-9|15
CASSLGPAGTQPQHF
>TRBJ1-4|TRBV5-6|16
CASSLTSGDTNEKLFF
>TRBJ1-1|TRBV6-5|15
CASRVATGGRTEAFF
>TRBJ2-3|TRBV9|13
CASSATGIDTQYF
>TRBJ1-4|TRBV28|14
CASSFVQANEKLFF
>TRBJ2-3|TRBV7-9|10
CASSVATQYF
>TRBJ1-5|TRBV5-1|14
CASSLNGEDQPQHF
>TRBJ1-2|TRBV5-6|16
CASSSRRVTGFYGYTF
>TRBJ2-3|TRBV6-5|16
CASSYRDRGFADTQYF
>TRBJ1-6|TRBV6-6|14
CASSYTTDNSPLHF
>TRBJ1-3|TRBV10-3|16
CAISGRTGEPGNTIYF
>TRBJ2-1|TRBV5-4|12
CASSLESGQQFF
>TRBJ2-7|TRBV7-2|14
CASSGLAATYEQYF
>TRBJ2-7|TRBV19|15
CASSLAFSGPYEQYF